A selection of T cell receptor beta chains follows, all from one sample in a study of type 1 regulatory T cells. TCRdb analysed the reads with MiXCR anew, one entry per CDR3 protein. The sample consists of approximately 20,000 distinct CDR3 sequences, more than 8.5% of them appearing once. The specimen sequenced was CD4+ T cells, either the whole sample or a sorted fraction (not recorded which). Source of these receptors: a human donor in good health. CDR3s include the opening cysteine and the closing phenylalanine or tryptophan. A D gene is named only where the DNA matches it firmly. Size is stated for part of the rows, as once, few or many counts, or as a class when the clone is expanded.

V gene,J gene,D gene,clone size,CDR3 protein,CDR3 DNA
TRBV24-1,TRBJ2-3,.,.,CATSEGGQKRTQYF,TGTGCCACCAGTGAGGGAGGACAGAAAAGGACGCAGTATTTT
TRBV20-1,TRBJ1-1,TRBD1,many,CSAFETGRNTEAFF,TGCAGTGCTTTCGAGACAGGGAGGAACACTGAAGCTTTCTTT
TRBV5-1,TRBJ1-3,.,.,CASTEGRSSGNTIYF,TGCGCCAGCACGGAGGGGCGCAGCTCTGGAAACACCATATATTTT
TRBV5-1,TRBJ1-1,.,many,CASSFTGQVNTEAFF,TGCGCCAGCAGCTTTACCGGGCAGGTGAACACTGAAGCTTTCTTT
TRBV6-1,TRBJ2-2,.,many,CASSEIGAGELFF,TGTGCCAGCAGTGAAATTGGCGCCGGGGAGCTGTTTTTT
TRBV20-1,TRBJ2-7,.,many,CSASVAGEQYF,TGCAGTGCTAGCGTCGCGGGGGAGCAGTACTTC
TRBV5-4,TRBJ1-5,.,many,CASSPEPQGNQPQHF,TGTGCCAGCAGCCCGGAACCACAGGGAAATCAGCCCCAGCATTTT
TRBV29-1,TRBJ2-7,TRBD1,few,CSVRDRAYEQYF,TGCAGCGTGAGGGACAGAGCCTACGAGCAGTACTTC
TRBV20-1,TRBJ1-5,.,few,CSARVGGNSNQPQHF,TGCAGTGCTAGAGTAGGCGGAAATAGCAATCAGCCCCAGCATTTT
TRBV7-9,TRBJ1-2,TRBD1,many,CASSLGTRDSGGYTF,TGTGCCAGCAGCTTGGGGACCCGGGACAGTGGGGGCTACACCTTC
TRBV5-6,TRBJ2-7,TRBD1,.,CASSPRDRDWYEQYF,TGTGCCAGCAGCCCCCGGGACAGGGATTGGTACGAGCAGTACTTC
TRBV30,TRBJ2-7,.,.,CASRFPWSEQYF,TGTGCCTCAAGATTTCCCTGGAGCGAGCAGTACTTC
TRBV20-1,TRBJ2-1,TRBD1,medium-sized,CSANSPGTGVFEQFF,TGCAGTGCTAACTCGCCCGGGACAGGGGTTTTTGAGCAGTTCTTC
TRBV7-2,TRBJ2-7,TRBD2,few,CASSYKTSGKYEQYF,TGTGCCAGCAGCTACAAGACTAGCGGGAAGTACGAGCAGTACTTC
TRBV5-6,TRBJ2-1,TRBD1,many,CASSSDRADTYNEQFF,TGTGCCAGCAGCTCCGACAGGGCCGATACCTACAATGAGCAGTTCTTC
TRBV20-1,TRBJ2-1,.,many,CSAPREGGRLGEQFF,TGCAGTGCTCCCCGGGAAGGAGGGCGTTTAGGTGAGCAGTTCTTC
TRBV6-2/TRBV6-3,TRBJ2-2,.,many,CASSYLRTGELFF,TGTGCCAGCAGTTACCTTCGAACCGGGGAGCTGTTTTTT
TRBV5-1,TRBJ2-2,TRBD2,many,CASSPTRLAGVEGELFF,TGCGCCAGCAGCCCTACCCGCCTAGCGGGAGTAGAAGGGGAGCTGTTTTTT
TRBV11-2,TRBJ1-6,TRBD1,many,CASSLRQGGSSYNSPLHF,TGTGCCAGCAGCCTTCGACAGGGAGGGAGCTCCTATAATTCACCCCTCCACTTT
TRBV6-2/TRBV6-3,TRBJ2-7,.,.,CASRTGHEQYF,TGTGCCAGCAGGACAGGCCACGAGCAGTACTTC
TRBV29-1,TRBJ2-1,.,few,CSVITHSYNEQFF,TGCAGCGTTATAACACATTCCTACAATGAGCAGTTCTTC
TRBV9,TRBJ2-3,.,many,CASSVSGFTDTQYF,TGTGCCAGCAGCGTTTCAGGATTCACCGATACGCAGTATTTT
TRBV3-1,TRBJ1-5,TRBD1,many,CASSPGTGGQPQHF,TGTGCCAGCAGCCCCGGGACAGGGGGCCAGCCCCAGCATTTT
TRBV29-1,TRBJ1-5,TRBD1,medium-sized,CSVGTGRDQPQHF,TGCAGCGTCGGGACAGGGAGGGATCAGCCCCAGCATTTT
TRBV7-8,TRBJ1-5,.,.,CASTQDSNQPQHF,TGTGCCAGCACTCAGGATAGCAATCAGCCCCAGCATTTT
TRBV5-1,TRBJ2-6,.,many,CASSFGGANVLTF,TGCGCCAGCAGCTTTGGTGGGGCCAACGTCCTGACTTTC
TRBV6-1,TRBJ2-1,.,.,CASSESMTLYNEQFF,TGTGCCAGCAGTGAATCGATGACACTCTACAATGAGCAGTTCTTC
TRBV30,TRBJ1-3,.,many,CAWVVGSGNTIYF,TGTGCCTGGGTTGTGGGAAGTGGAAACACCATATATTTT
TRBV5-4,TRBJ2-1,.,many,CASTAASYNEQFF,TGTGCCAGCACGGCGGCCTCCTACAATGAGCAGTTCTTC
TRBV14,TRBJ2-5,.,.,CASSQGTGTQETQYF,TGTGCCAGCAGCCAAGGGACGGGAACCCAAGAGACCCAGTACTTC
TRBV6-2/TRBV6-3,TRBJ1-1,TRBD1,many,CASSYSGTGMAFF,TGTGCCAGCAGTTACTCGGGGACAGGAATGGCTTTCTTT
TRBV27,TRBJ2-5,TRBD2,.,CASSRTSRETQYF,TGTGCCAGCAGTAGGACTAGCCGCGAGACCCAGTACTTC
TRBV24-1,TRBJ2-2,TRBD1,.,CATSDSQQGSNTGELFF,TGTGCCACCAGTGATTCCCAACAGGGGTCAAACACCGGGGAGCTGTTTTTT
TRBV12-3/TRBV12-4,TRBJ2-7,.,many,CASSLARGLGEQYF,TGTGCCAGCAGTTTAGCCAGGGGCCTGGGTGAGCAGTACTTC
TRBV12-3/TRBV12-4,TRBJ1-5,TRBD1,many,CASTTGGSGNQPQHF,TGTGCCAGCACCACAGGGGGGTCAGGCAATCAGCCCCAGCATTTT
TRBV19,TRBJ1-6,TRBD1,few,CASSPWDRVNSPLHF,TGTGCCAGTAGTCCGTGGGACAGGGTGAATTCACCCCTCCACTTT
TRBV12-3/TRBV12-4,TRBJ2-1,.,.,CASSDRTDYNDQFF,TGTGCCAGCAGCGATCGGACGGACTACAATGATCAGTTCTTC
TRBV7-2,TRBJ2-3,.,medium-sized,CASSLGGHTDTQYF,TGTGCCAGCAGCTTGGGCGGGCACACAGATACGCAGTATTTT
TRBV5-1,TRBJ2-1,TRBD2,many,CASSYTGLAGVYNEQFF,TGCGCCAGCAGCTATACAGGACTAGCGGGAGTGTACAATGAGCAGTTCTTC
TRBV7-3,TRBJ2-7,TRBD2,few,CASSPGTSGGPWEQYF,TGTGCCAGCAGCCCAGGGACTAGCGGTGGCCCCTGGGAGCAGTACTTC
TRBV18,TRBJ2-1,.,.,CASSPQGTPNEQFF,TGTGCCAGCTCACCACAGGGGACCCCCAATGAGCAGTTCTTC
TRBV29-1,TRBJ2-1,TRBD2,medium-sized,CSVTPASGIINKQFF,TGCAGCGTTACCCCGGCTAGCGGGATAATAAACAAGCAGTTCTTC
TRBV18,TRBJ1-2,.,many,CASSPPRAGEYGYTF,TGTGCCAGCTCACCACCACGGGCAGGGGAGTATGGCTACACCTTC
TRBV24-1,TRBJ2-5,.,few,CATGAGAMETQYF,TGTGCCACCGGGGCTGGCGCTATGGAGACCCAGTACTTC
TRBV19,TRBJ1-1,.,few,CASSPVYRVGTEAFF,TGTGCCAGTAGCCCAGTGTATCGGGTCGGCACTGAAGCTTTCTTT
TRBV29-1,TRBJ2-7,.,many,CSVGQSSYEQYF,TGCAGCGTTGGGCAGTCATCCTACGAGCAGTACTTC
TRBV18,TRBJ1-2,TRBD1,many,CASSPTRDRPNYGYTF,TGTGCCAGCTCACCAACCAGGGACAGACCTAACTATGGCTACACCTTC
TRBV29-1,TRBJ2-3,.,few,CSAMGGIGSTDTQYF,TGCAGCGCAATGGGGGGAATTGGTAGCACAGATACGCAGTATTTT
TRBV7-2,TRBJ2-5,.,few,CASSLALGNQETQYF,TGTGCCAGCAGCTTAGCTCTAGGAAACCAAGAGACCCAGTACTTC
TRBV5-4,TRBJ2-1,TRBD2,many,CASSLDPSGRTNEQFF,TGTGCCAGCAGCTTGGATCCAAGCGGGAGGACCAATGAGCAGTTCTTC
TRBV29-1,TRBJ1-1,.,many,CSVLTATEAFF,TGCAGCGTCCTCACAGCCACTGAAGCTTTCTTT
TRBV11-1,TRBJ2-1,.,.,CASSQTSYNEQFF,TGTGCCAGCAGCCAAACTAGCTACAATGAGCAGTTCTTC
TRBV5-1,TRBJ1-5,TRBD1,many,CASSLQGASNQPQHF,TGCGCCAGCAGCTTGCAGGGGGCAAGCAATCAGCCCCAGCATTTT